A selection of T cell receptor beta chains follows, all from one sample in a study of breast tumors, draining lymph nodes, adjacent tissues. TCRdb passed the multiplex PCR reads through MiXCR, listing each CDR3 protein once. The table lists about 200,000 distinct CDR3 sequences, approximately 31% of them singletons. The sequenced material came from axillary lymph node tissue. The receptors were gathered from a female donor with breast cancer. Some clones in this sample may be carry-over from other donors' samples. Both conserved end residues are part of each CDR3. D genes are given only for firm matches. Clone sizes are given selectively: once, few, many, or a class where the clone is expanded.

>many|.|TRBV19|TRBJ2-5|14
CASSNAGGRETQYF
TGTGCCAGTAGTAACGCAGGGGGGAGAGAGACCCAGTACTTC
>many|TRBD2|TRBV4-3|TRBJ2-1|17
CASSQGTSGKSYNEQFF
TGCGCCAGCAGCCAGGGGACTAGCGGGAAATCCTACAATGAGCAGTTCTTC
>many|TRBD1|TRBV27|TRBJ1-6|16
CASSSTMTGDNSPLHF
TGTGCCAGCAGTTCCACGATGACAGGGGATAATTCACCCCTCCACTTT
>.|.|TRBV28|TRBJ2-5|15
CASSLSGRGRETQYF
TGTGCCAGCAGTTTGAGTGGCAGGGGACGGGAGACCCAGTACTTC
>many|TRBD2|TRBV19|TRBJ2-2|16
CASSKKGAGGPLELFF
TGTGCCAGTAGTAAGAAAGGAGCGGGAGGGCCGTTGGAGCTGTTTTTT
>many|TRBD2|TRBV20-1|TRBJ2-5|15
CSARDIGQGGETQYF
TGCAGTGCTAGAGATATAGGTCAGGGAGGGGAGACCCAGTACTTC
>many|.|TRBV11-3|TRBJ2-5|16
CASSLGGEGGDDTQYF
TGTGCCAGCAGCTTAGGAGGGGAAGGGGGAGACGATACCCAGTACTTC
>once|.|TRBV2|TRBJ1-1|13
CASRSRVSVGAFF
TGTGCCAGCAGGAGCAGGGTTTCGGTTGGAGCTTTCTTT
>many|TRBD2|TRBV19|TRBJ2-7|14
CASATLAGGYEQYF
TGTGCCAGTGCCACACTAGCGGGAGGATACGAGCAGTACTTC
>many|.|TRBV7-2|TRBJ1-3|17
CASSLMSGFSAGNPIYF
TGTGCCAGCAGCTTAATGTCCGGGTTCTCAGCTGGAAACCCCATATATTTT
>many|TRBD2|TRBV20-1|TRBJ2-3|14
CSATIAGSTDTQYF
TGCAGTGCTACTATAGCGGGGAGCACAGATACGCAGTATTTT
>.|.|TRBV11-2|TRBJ1-2|13
CASRSGQPYGYTF
TGTGCCAGCAGAAGCGGACAGCCTTATGGCTACACCTTC
>many|TRBD1|TRBV6-5|TRBJ1-2|15
CASSYSFKGGRGYTF
TGTGCCAGCAGTTACTCGTTTAAAGGGGGCCGTGGCTACACCTTC
>many|.|TRBV9|TRBJ1-2|14
CASSLIGGGGGYTF
TGTGCCAGCAGCTTAATCGGGGGCGGAGGTGGCTACACCTTC
>.|.|TRBV7-2|TRBJ1-2|14
CASSLVLAGGGYTF
TGTGCCAGCAGCTTAGTACTAGCGGGGGGAGGCTACACCTTC
>many|.|TRBV3-1|TRBJ1-4|12
CASSDAREKLFF
TGTGCCAGCAGTGACGCGAGGGAAAAACTGTTTTTT
>many|.|TRBV2|TRBJ2-4|11
CASSTKNIQYF
TGTGCCAGCAGTACCAAAAACATTCAGTACTTC
>.|TRBD1|TRBV11-2|TRBJ2-7|13
CASSQDRALEQYF
TGTGCCAGCAGCCAAGACAGGGCTTTGGAGCAGTACTTC
>many|.|TRBV5-8|TRBJ2-1|14
CASRAPRSYNEQFF
TGTGCCAGCAGGGCGCCCCGGTCGTACAATGAGCAGTTCTTC
>.|.|TRBV18|TRBJ2-3|14
CASSPAAGSDTQYF
TGTGCCAGCTCACCAGCGGCGGGATCAGATACGCAGTATTTT
>many|.|TRBV20-1|TRBJ1-4|13
CSASEGSNEKLFF
TGCAGTGCTAGTGAAGGGTCTAATGAAAAACTGTTTTTT
>.|.|TRBV6-2/TRBV6-3|TRBJ1-4|13
CASSYRVYEKLFF
TGTGCCAGCAGTTACCGGGTGTATGAAAAACTGTTTTTT
>many|TRBD1|TRBV5-1|TRBJ1-4|14
CASSLWQGGEKLFF
TGCGCCAGCAGCTTGTGGCAGGGGGGAGAAAAACTGTTTTTT
>many|.|TRBV19|TRBJ2-1|12
CASSTLYNEQFF
TGTGCCAGTAGTACACTTTACAATGAGCAGTTCTTC
>many|.|TRBV5-6|TRBJ2-1|16
CASSLSKAAYSGEQFF
TGTGCCAGCAGCTTGTCTAAAGCCGCATACAGCGGTGAGCAGTTCTTC
>many|TRBD1|TRBV12-3/TRBV12-4|TRBJ1-2|14
CASSPGQGAFGYTF
TGTGCCAGCAGTCCAGGACAGGGGGCTTTCGGCTACACCTTC
>many|.|TRBV5-1|TRBJ2-2|15
CASSLGPGTAGELFF
TGCGCCAGCAGCTTGGGTCCCGGGACTGCCGGGGAGCTGTTTTTT
>.|.|TRBV5-5|TRBJ1-1|13
CASSSQEGGEAFF
TGTGCCAGCAGCAGCCAGGAAGGGGGTGAAGCTTTCTTT
>many|TRBD1|TRBV19|TRBJ1-4|17
CASTPGQGARSNEKLFF
TGTGCCAGTACCCCGGGACAGGGGGCACGGTCTAATGAAAAACTGTTTTTT
>.|TRBD1|TRBV6-2/TRBV6-3|TRBJ2-7|12
CASSSPGQAKYF
TGTGCCAGCAGTTCCCCGGGACAGGCCAAGTACTTC
>many|.|TRBV28|TRBJ2-5|10
CATLGVTQYF
TGTGCCACCCTGGGCGTGACCCAGTACTTC
>many|TRBD1|TRBV7-8|TRBJ1-4|15
CASSLGQGADEKLFF
TGTGCCAGCAGCTTAGGACAGGGGGCTGATGAAAAACTGTTTTTT
>.|.|TRBV30|TRBJ1-4|16
CAWTSAWGAANEKLFF
TGTGCCTGGACCTCAGCGTGGGGAGCTGCTAATGAAAAACTGTTTTTT
>many|TRBD1|TRBV19|TRBJ1-5|15
CASSPDRGGNQPQHF
TGTGCCAGTAGCCCGGACAGGGGCGGCAATCAGCCCCAGCATTTT
>many|.|TRBV20-1|TRBJ1-2|15
CSARDLGRDSDGYTF
TGCAGTGCTAGAGATCTGGGCAGGGACTCCGATGGCTACACCTTC
>many|.|TRBV20-1|TRBJ2-5|13
CSAIVGGRETQYF
TGCAGTGCTATCGTAGGGGGAAGAGAGACCCAGTACTTC
>many|.|TRBV18|TRBJ1-2|13
CASSLRTADGYTF
TGTGCCAGCTCCTTACGGACGGCTGATGGCTACACCTTC
>many|.|TRBV18|TRBJ1-4|15
CASSTSGGGPRELFF
TGTGCCAGCTCAACAAGCGGGGGCGGACCTAGGGAACTGTTTTTT
>.|TRBD2|TRBV20-1|TRBJ2-2|15
CSASRPAGGAGELFF
TGCAGTGCTAGTAGACCAGCGGGAGGGGCCGGGGAGCTGTTTTTT
>.|TRBD2|TRBV6-1|TRBJ2-1|15
CASSKEGLAGNEQFF
TGTGCCAGCAGTAAAGAGGGACTAGCGGGAAATGAGCAGTTCTTC
>.|TRBD1|TRBV2|TRBJ1-2|13
CASSVTGTGALRF
TGTGCCAGCAGTGTAACCGGGACAGGGGCCCTCCGCTTC
>.|TRBD1|TRBV7-7|TRBJ2-2|15
CASSTGTGNTGELFF
TGTGCTAGCAGCACCGGGACAGGGAACACCGGGGAGCTGTTTTTT
>many|.|TRBV20-1|TRBJ1-5|15
CSAGDSGHINQPQHF
TGCAGTGCTGGGGATTCTGGACACATCAATCAGCCCCAGCATTTT
>many|TRBD2|TRBV7-9|TRBJ2-7|15
CASSPSSGSSYEQYF
TGTGCCAGCAGCCCATCTAGCGGGAGCTCCTACGAGCAGTACTTC
>.|.|TRBV2|TRBJ1-5|15
CASSEPSRIGETQHF
TGTGCCAGCAGTGAACCTAGTCGGATAGGAGAGACCCAGCATTTT
>many|TRBD2|TRBV6-5|TRBJ2-5|15
CASSQGLAGSETQYF
TGTGCCAGCAGTCAAGGACTAGCGGGGAGTGAGACCCAGTACTTC
>once|.|TRBV12-3/TRBV12-4|TRBJ1-6|15
CASSLGISGSGTLHF
TGTGCCAGCAGTTTAGGAATCAGTGGTAGCGGGACCCTCCACTTT
>few|.|TRBV28|TRBJ1-2|15
CASSVGGGRGYGYTF
TGTGCCAGCAGTGTCGGTGGGGGTCGGGGCTATGGCTACACCTTC
>many|.|TRBV20-1|TRBJ2-5|11
CSAWSTETQYF
TGCAGTGCCTGGTCTACGGAGACCCAGTACTTC
>.|TRBD1|TRBV9|TRBJ1-6|15
CASRARGGMASPLHF
TGTGCCAGCAGAGCCCGAGGGGGCATGGCTTCACCCCTCCACTTT
>.|TRBD2|TRBV5-1|TRBJ2-3|18
CASSFALAGGRGKDTQYF
TGCGCCAGCAGCTTCGCCCTAGCGGGGGGAAGGGGAAAAGATACGCAGTATTTT
>.|.|TRBV5-1|TRBJ1-1|15
CASSLLGELSTEAFF
TGTGCCAGCAGTTTACTAGGGGAATTGAGCACTGAAGCTTTCTTT